The 17 T cell receptor beta chains reported below all come from one sample, sequenced in a study of blood T cell repertoires in COVID-19. Profiled with immunoSEQ multiplex PCR; TCRdb holds only in-frame clones, not every one. Here the sample spans around 180,000 clones, under 85% being singletons. Sequenced input: peripheral blood. Every receptor here comes from an elderly man with COVID-19, enrolled during active disease.

J is TRBJ2-3 and V is TRBV5-4; TRBD2 matches at 11 bases. The length of the CDR3 is 17 residues. V lost 9 bases and J lost 0; bases outside the gene matches: 12. Germline CDR1 is SGHNT and CDR2 is YYREEE (reference sequence). The CDR3 coding sequence is TGTGCCATCCCCCAGACTAGCGGGACCTTTAGCACAGATACGCAGTATTTT. It encodes CAIPQTSGTFSTDTQYF.

V usage is TRBV4-1 and J usage is TRBJ1-2; D is uncertain. Germline CDR1 MGHRA, CDR2 YSYEKL. The CDR3 length is 12 residues. Deletions cut 1 base from V and 4 bases from J, with 4 bases between. The CDR3 reads CASSQGAYGYTF. DNA for the CDR3: TGCGCCAGCAGCCAAGGGGCCTATGGCTACACCTTC.

The genes are TRBV4-2 and TRBJ1-2; D unresolved. The germline gives CDR1 LGHNA, CDR2 YNFKEQ. Trimming removed 8 bases from V and 1 base from J, with 11 bases in between. The CDR3 totals 13 residues. CDR3 protein: CASSDPGNYGYTF. The DNA for the CDR3 is TGTGCCAGCTCCGATCCGGGTAACTATGGCTACACCTTC.

The rearrangement joins TRBV5-1 to TRBJ1-2, with 9 bases aligning to TRBD1. The V segment lost 3 bases and the J segment 4 bases; nucleotides outside the gene matches: 4. The CDR3 has 14 amino acids. From germline, CDR1 is SGHRS and CDR2 YFSETQ. CDR3 DNA sequence: TGCGCCAGCAGCTCGGGACAGGGTGGCTATGGCTACACCTTC. Its protein product is CASSSGQGGYGYTF.

The genes are TRBV7-2 and TRBJ1-4, with 9 bases lining up with TRBD1. Losses at the gene ends were 4 bases for V and 5 bases for J; bases not matched to a gene: 8. CDR1 and CDR2 from the germline V gene are SGHTA and FQGNSA. The CDR3 is 16 amino acids. As DNA, the CDR3 is TGTGCCAGCAGCTCCCGGCCCGGGACAGGGAATGAAAAACTGTTTTTT. Its protein is CASSSRPGTGNEKLFF.

This rearrangement joins TRBV10-3 to TRBJ1-2; D call uncertain. This CDR3 region has 12 residues. Germline V gives CDR1 ENHRY, CDR2 SYGVKD. V dropped 6 bases and J dropped 7 bases, with 12 bases sitting between them. CDR3 region: CAISPRPPGYTF. The CDR3 DNA sequence: TGTGCCATCAGCCCGAGGCCTCCTGGCTACACCTTC.

This chain connects TRBV27 to TRBJ1-2; 7 positions agree with TRBD1. CDR3 size: 15 residues. CDR1 is MNHEY and CDR2 is SMNVEV in the germline V gene (reference sequence). Trimming took 6 bases from V and 2 from J; bases not matched to a gene: 9. The CDR3 nucleotides are TGTGCCAGCAGACAACTGGGACAGCTGAACTATGGCTACACCTTC. Encoded protein: CASRQLGQLNYGYTF.

This chain uses TRBV9 with TRBJ2-5; 11 bases fit TRBD2. In germline, CDR1 is SGDLS, CDR2 YYNGEE. This CDR3 is 18 amino acids long. Trimming cost V 0 bases and J 4 bases; bases outside gene matches: 11. CDR3 protein: CASSVVASGGLGGETQYF. CDR3 sequence (DNA): TGTGCCAGCAGCGTAGTGGCTAGCGGGGGGCTTGGGGGAGAGACCCAGTACTTC.

The chain links TRBV9 to TRBJ2-2; D is unresolved. Germline lookup yields CDR1 SGDLS and CDR2 YYNGEE. The CDR3 runs 13 residues. With 0 bases removed from V and 6 bases from J, the gap between germline ends came to 6 bases. The CDR3 here is CASSVEASGELFF. The CDR3 DNA is TGTGCCAGCAGCGTAGAAGCCTCCGGGGAGCTGTTTTTT.

J is TRBJ2-1 and V is TRBV7-2, with TRBD2 identical over 16 bases. With V trimmed by 5 bases and J by 9 bases, 13 bases remained unmatched. CDR3 size: 18 residues. Germline V lookup: CDR1 SGHTA, CDR2 FQGNSA. The CDR3 here is CASSTRGLAGGRGREQFF. The CDR3 DNA reads TGTGCCAGCAGCACACGGGGACTAGCGGGGGGGCGAGGGCGTGAGCAGTTCTTC.

J is TRBJ2-2 and V is TRBV19; 7 bases match TRBD2. Per germline, CDR1 LNHDA and CDR2 SQIVND (reference sequence). Trimming at V came to 7 bases and at J to 4 bases, leaving 15 bases not matched to a gene. This CDR3 has 17 residues. The CDR3: CASIGAASGVRTGELFF. The CDR3 region has the DNA TGTGCCAGTATTGGAGCCGCAAGCGGGGTCCGCACCGGGGAGCTGTTTTTT. The complete variable domain, with remaining parts taken from reference TRBV19 and TRBJ2-2, reads DGGITQSPKYLFRKEGQNVTLSCEQNLNHDAMYWYRQDPGQGLRLIYYSQIVNDFQKGDIAEGYSVSREKKESFPLTVTSAQKNPTAFYLCASIGAASGVRTGELFFGEGSRLTVL.

V is TRBV19 and J is TRBJ2-7; D possibly corresponds to TRBD1 (5 bases). Trimming removed 6 bases from V and 7 bases from J, with 16 bases in between. CDR1 is LNHDA and CDR2 is SQIVND in the germline V gene (reference sequence). The length of the CDR3 is 13 residues. CDR3 sequence: CASSLIIGVEQYF. The CDR3 DNA reads as TGTGCCAGTAGCCTTATTATAGGGGTAGAGCAGTACTTC.

This chain joins TRBV3-1 (or the pseudogene TRBV3-2) and TRBJ2-2; TRBD2 is a possible D gene (6 bases). V was shortened by 4 bases and J by 4 bases, with 13 bases between the two germline ends. This CDR3 contains 15 residues. Germline-derived CDR1 and CDR2 are LGHDT and YNNKEL (reference sequence). The CDR3 protein is CASSRLGGVTGELFF. Here the CDR3 DNA reads TGTGCCAGCAGCCGCCTTGGAGGGGTCACCGGGGAGCTGTTTTTT.

This rearrangement joins TRBV21-1 to TRBJ1-4; TRBD1, as called in the table, went unchecked against the DNA. TRBV21-1 is termed a pseudogene. This CDR3 is built from 16 residues. This chain's CDR3 is CASSTPQIRGREKLFF. CDR3 in DNA: TGTGCCAGCAGCACCCCGCAGATCAGGGGTCGGGAAAAACTGTTTTTT.

The J gene is TRBJ2-1, the V gene TRBV10-3; TRBD2 might be the D (6 bases). Trimming took off 10 bases at V and 9 bases at J, with 22 bases between the two ends. CDR1 ENHRY and CDR2 SYGVKD come from the germline V gene. The length of the CDR3 is 14 residues. CDR3 nucleotides: TGTGCCACCTGGGGAGGAGGAGGTGTGGGTGAGCAGTTCTTC. As protein: CATWGGGGVGEQFF.

V and J are TRBV2 and TRBJ2-3; 7 positions agree with TRBD1. J was trimmed by 0 bases and V by 8 bases; bases with no gene match: 5. This CDR3 comprises 14 residues. The V gene's germline CDR1 is SNHLY and CDR2 FYNNEI. The CDR3 loop reads CASDTGASTDTQYF. Here the CDR3 DNA reads TGTGCCAGCGACACAGGGGCTAGCACAGATACGCAGTATTTT.

Here the CDR3 reads CASSPQKNTGELFF. The CDR3 DNA sequence: TGTGCCAGCAGCCCCCAGAAAAACACCGGGGAGCTGTTTTTT. This chain uses TRBV5-4 with TRBJ2-2, with D uncertain. CDR1 SGHNT and CDR2 YYREEE come from the germline V gene (reference sequence). The CDR3 consists of 14 residues. V gave up 4 bases and J gave up 2 bases, with 9 bases separating them.